The entry below describes one T cell receptor beta chain. Its specificity is not known. CDR1 is SQVTM and CDR2 is ANQGSEA in the germline V gene. This CDR3 is built from 14 residues. The V and J ends lost 7 bases and 2 bases, in that order; junction bases with no gene match: 6. The data derive from a study of cytomegalovirus exposure and HLA in healthy donors. General study results and limits: No immune exposure information besides CMV serostatus was available.

PCR involved 60 Vbeta and 13 Jbeta primers. The protocol was immunoSEQ multiplex PCR, while the TCRdb copy is restricted to in-frame clones and leaves out a portion. The repertoire holds 150,000 to 200,000 clones, with 77% as singletons. The chain carries TRBV29-1 and TRBJ2-7, with 12 bases aligning to TRBD2. The TCR comes from a woman in her twenties or thirties in good health and CMV-seronegative. Source material: PBMCs. The CDR3 sequence is CSAQTSGSTYEQYF. CDR3 bases: TGCAGCGCCCAGACTAGCGGGAGCACCTACGAGCAGTACTTC.